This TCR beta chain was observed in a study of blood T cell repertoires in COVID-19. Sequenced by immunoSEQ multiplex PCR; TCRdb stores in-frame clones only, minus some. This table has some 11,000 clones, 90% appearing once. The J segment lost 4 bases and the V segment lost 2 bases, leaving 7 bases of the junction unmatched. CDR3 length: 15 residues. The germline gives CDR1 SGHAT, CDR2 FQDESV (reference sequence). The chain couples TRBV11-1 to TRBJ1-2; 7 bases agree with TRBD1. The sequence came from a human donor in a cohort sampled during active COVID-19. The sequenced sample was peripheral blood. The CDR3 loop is CASSLNFGTAYGYTF. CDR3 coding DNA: TGTGCCAGCAGCTTAAATTTTGGGACAGCCTATGGCTACACCTTC.